The 26 T cell receptor beta chains below come from one sample, sequenced in a study of T cell clones after liver transplantation. The repertoire was sequenced with immunoSEQ multiplex PCR; TCRdb's copy has only in-frame clones and lacks some. The data hold more than 7,500 clones, with about 78% observed a single time. The material sequenced was CD8+ T cells from blood, taken at the 22-month timepoint. These receptors all stem from a human patient who received a liver transplant. Some T cells may arise from the graft donor.

The rearrangement joins TRBV5-1 to TRBJ1-5, with D unclear. The CDR3 has 14 amino acids. Trimming stripped 4 bases from V and 7 bases from J, with 15 bases between. The V gene's germline CDR1 is SGHRS and CDR2 YFSETQ. The CDR3 nucleotides read TGCGCCAGCAGCACGGACCACCTCGGACAGCCCCAGCATTTT. It is translated as CASSTDHLGQPQHF.

The chain carries TRBV28 and TRBJ1-2; D may be TRBD1 (6 bases). CDR1 MDHEN and CDR2 SYDVKM come from the germline V gene. Trimming stripped 1 base from V and 4 bases from J, with 16 bases between. The CDR3 totals 16 residues. The DNA of the CDR3 is TGTGCCAGCAGTTTATCCGAAGGGGGGGGTTCCTATGGCTACACCTTC. It yields the protein CASSLSEGGGSYGYTF.

The CDR3 loop reads CASSTPQAYEQYF. The CDR3 bases are TGTGCCAGTAGTACCCCCCAAGCCTACGAGCAGTACTTC. The chain couples TRBV19 to TRBJ2-7; D call uncertain. CDR3 length: 13 residues. Germline V gives CDR1 LNHDA, CDR2 SQIVND (reference sequence). The germline V and J ends were trimmed by 4 bases and 2 bases, with 9 bases remaining between them.

Worth noting for this clone: Other nucleotide sequences in the sample specify the same CDR3. The chain has TRBV28 and TRBJ2-7; D is undetermined. The V end lost 6 bases, the J end lost 4 bases, and 10 bases lay between the germline ends. Germline CDR1 reads MDHEN; CDR2 reads SYDVKM. The CDR3 runs to 12 residues. CDR3 amino acids: CASSFARYEQYF. In DNA, the CDR3 is TGTGCCAGCAGCTTCGCTAGGTACGAGCAGTACTTC.

The gene calls are TRBV7-9 and TRBJ2-5, with TRBD1 as a possible D gene (5 bases). The ends were cut back, 3 bases at V and 4 bases at J, with 12 bases in the middle. Germline assignment: CDR1 SEHNR and CDR2 FQNEAQ (reference sequence). This CDR3 comprises 14 residues. The CDR3 nucleotides are TGTGCCAGCAGCTTTGCTGGGGCGCGAGAGACCCAGTACTTC. This codes for CASSFAGARETQYF. The full variable domain, with the rest looked up from reference TRBV7-9 and TRBJ2-5, is DTGVSQNPRHKITKRGQNVTFRCDPISEHNRLYWYRQTLGQGPEFLTYFQNEAQLEKSRLLSDRFSAERPKGSFSTLEIQRTEQGDSAMYLCASSFAGARETQYFGPGTRLLVL.

The rearrangement uses TRBV28 and TRBJ2-7; possible D gene TRBD1, 6 bases. Germline CDR1 and CDR2: MDHEN and SYDVKM. There are 14 residues in the CDR3. V was cut by 5 bases and J by 4 bases, with 15 bases left in between. CDR3 nucleotides: TGTGCCAGCAGTCGGACAGATGGGGTTTACGAGCAGTACTTC. This gives the protein CASSRTDGVYEQYF.

This clone has just a few counts. The chain links TRBV5-4 to TRBJ2-7; 12 bases align to TRBD1. The germline gives CDR1 SGHNT, CDR2 YYREEE (reference sequence). With 5 bases clipped from V and 0 bases from J, the junction kept 3 bases outside the gene matches. This CDR3 region has 15 residues. The CDR3 DNA reads as TGTGCCAGCAGTCTGGGACAGGGGGCCTCCTACGAGCAGTACTTC. Its protein is CASSLGQGASYEQYF.

V is TRBV28 and J is TRBJ2-7; D gene unclear. The V end lost 1 base, the J end lost 2 bases, and 9 bases lay between the germline ends. The CDR3 is 14 residues long. Germline assignment: CDR1 MDHEN and CDR2 SYDVKM. As DNA, the CDR3 is TGTGCCAGCAGTTTATTTGACGGCACCTACGAGCAGTACTTC. It encodes CASSLFDGTYEQYF.

This clone was counted between two and nine times. This chain links TRBV6-5 with TRBJ2-3; TRBD2 aligns across 8 bases. Germline CDR1 is MNHEY and CDR2 is SVGAGI. With V trimmed by 8 bases and J by 1 base, 8 bases remained unmatched. CDR3 length: 15 amino acids. CDR3 nucleotides: TGTGCCAGCGATTCCGCAGCGGGGGGCACAGATACGCAGTATTTT. The encoded protein is CASDSAAGGTDTQYF.

The chain combines TRBV11-3 with TRBJ2-3; 9 bases line up with TRBD2. Germline CDR1 reads SGHNT; CDR2 reads YENEEA. The CDR3 length is 16 residues. Unmatched junction bases numbered 11, after V lost 5 bases and J lost 5 bases. DNA of the CDR3: TGTGCCAGCAGCAGACGCGGGGGGGCCGAGGGAGATACGCAGTATTTT. Translating it yields CASSRRGGAEGDTQYF.

This clone occurred a few times. The V and J genes are TRBV28 and TRBJ2-1, with TRBD2 identical over 11 bases. Losses at the gene ends were 2 bases for V and 0 bases for J; bases not matched to a gene: 0. The CDR3 spans 16 residues. Germline V lookup: CDR1 MDHEN, CDR2 SYDVKM. DNA for the CDR3: TGTGCCAGCAGTTTACTAGCGGGGGGCTCCTACAATGAGCAGTTCTTC. This codes for CASSLLAGGSYNEQFF.

This clone is medium-sized by share. The chain has TRBV6-6 and TRBJ1-1; D is undetermined. Germline values: CDR1 MNHNY, CDR2 SVGAGI (reference sequence). The CDR3 contains 12 residues. V lost 5 bases, J lost 4 bases, and 8 bases lay in between. CDR3 in amino acids: CASSQASTEAFF. The DNA for the CDR3 is TGTGCCAGCAGTCAGGCATCCACTGAAGCTTTCTTT.

The chain carries TRBV27 and TRBJ2-1; TRBD1 aligns across 10 bases. This CDR3 is 22 amino acids long. Germline trimming cut 6 bases from V and 4 bases from J; bases unmatched to any gene: 27. Germline values: CDR1 MNHEY, CDR2 SMNVEV (reference sequence). The DNA of the CDR3 is TGTGCCAGCAGGACCACTAATCCGGGACAGGGGAAGGGGGCATTGGGTTACAATGAGCAGTTCTTC. Protein product: CASRTTNPGQGKGALGYNEQFF.

J is TRBJ2-3 and V is TRBV11-3; D is possibly TRBD2 (6 bases). The CDR3 is made up of 16 amino acids. Germline V lookup: CDR1 SGHNT, CDR2 YENEEA. V was clipped by 5 bases and J by 5 bases, with 20 bases between them. The CDR3 DNA follows: TGTGCCAGCAGCGTCGGGACCTCGCGGGGAATAGATACGCAGTATTTT. Its protein is CASSVGTSRGIDTQYF.

Note on this clone: This CDR3 is also generated by other DNA sequences in the sample. The rearrangement joins TRBV5-1 to TRBJ1-1; unclear D gene. Germline loops: CDR1 SGHRS, CDR2 YFSETQ. Trimming stripped 0 bases from V and 0 bases from J, with 3 bases between. The CDR3 has 13 amino acids. The CDR3, as DNA: TGCGCCAGCAGCTTGGAACTGAACACTGAAGCTTTCTTT. Residues: CASSLELNTEAFF. The full variable domain, completed using reference TRBV5-1 and TRBJ1-1, is KAGVTQTPRYLIKTRGQQVTLSCSPISGHRSVSWYQQTPGQGLQFLFEYFSETQRNKGNFPGRFSGRQFSNSRSEMNVSTLELGDSALYLCASSLELNTEAFFGQGTRLTVV.

The rearrangement joins TRBV5-1 to TRBJ2-2; D is uncertain. CDR1 is SGHRS, CDR2 YFSETQ, per germline. Deletions cut 0 bases from V and 7 bases from J, with 10 bases between. There are 14 residues in the CDR3. The CDR3: CASSLEGNHGELFF. CDR3 DNA: TGCGCCAGCAGCTTGGAAGGGAATCACGGGGAGCTGTTTTTT. The whole variable domain, filled in from reference TRBV5-1 and TRBJ2-2, reads KAGVTQTPRYLIKTRGQQVTLSCSPISGHRSVSWYQQTPGQGLQFLFEYFSETQRNKGNFPGRFSGRQFSNSRSEMNVSTLELGDSALYLCASSLEGNHGELFFGEGSRLTVL.

This clone has only a few counts. The gene calls are TRBV2 and TRBJ1-6; possible D gene TRBD1, 6 bases. Germline CDR1 SNHLY, CDR2 FYNNEI. Trimming left V 3 bases short and J 13 bases short, with 19 bases between. The CDR3 runs to 15 residues. The CDR3 DNA is TGTGCCAGCAGTGACGTGTTCAGGGGCGCTTCGCCCCTCCACTTT. Residues: CASSDVFRGASPLHF.

This clone has only one observation. Other DNA sequences in this specimen translate into the identical CDR3. The chain is built from TRBV4-1 and TRBJ2-1; D gene unclear. Germline CDR1 reads MGHRA; CDR2 reads YSYEKL. This CDR3 spans 13 amino acids. V was trimmed by 1 base and J by 7 bases, leaving 8 bases between them. Here the CDR3 reads CASSQVSPNEQFF. The CDR3 DNA sequence: TGCGCCAGCAGCCAAGTATCCCCAAATGAGCAGTTCTTC.

The chain is built from TRBV25-1 and TRBJ1-1, with D hard to call. Trimming shortened V by 3 bases and J by 7 bases, and 6 bases separated the two germline ends. Germline V gene sequence: CDR1 MGHDK, CDR2 SYGVNS. This CDR3 contains 11 residues. The CDR3 here is CASSDAHEAFF. The CDR3 DNA is TGTGCCAGCAGTGATGCCCATGAAGCTTTCTTT. Using reference TRBV25-1 and TRBJ1-1 for the parts outside the CDR3, the full variable domain is EADIYQTPRYLVIGTGKKITLECSQTMGHDKMYWYQQDPGMELHLIHYSYGVNSTEKGDLSSESTVSRIRTEHFPLTLESARPSHTSQYLCASSDAHEAFFGQGTRLTVV.

The chain employs TRBV4-1 and TRBJ2-1; possible D gene TRBD1, 7 bases. V was shortened by 4 bases and J by 7 bases, with 20 bases between the two germline ends. Germline-derived CDR1 and CDR2 are MGHRA and YSYEKL. This CDR3 is built from 16 residues. CDR3 residues: CASSPSQGPAGNEQFF. The CDR3 region has the DNA TGCGCCAGCAGCCCTTCACAGGGGCCCGCGGGGAATGAGCAGTTCTTC.

There are a few counts of this clone. J is TRBJ1-5 and V is TRBV27, with 7 bases fitting TRBD1. CDR1 and CDR2 (germline): MNHEY, SMNVEV (reference sequence). This CDR3 contains 17 residues. V shed 4 bases, J shed 0 bases, and the junction held 9 bases outside the gene matches. The CDR3 loop is CASSSQGNPYSNQPQHF. The CDR3 bases are TGTGCCAGCAGTTCACAGGGGAATCCTTATAGCAATCAGCCCCAGCATTTT.

The chain joins TRBV28 to TRBJ1-5; 9 nucleotides align to TRBD1. The germline V gene encodes CDR1 MDHEN and CDR2 SYDVKM. V was pared by 8 bases and J by 1 base, with 6 bases of the junction left unmatched. This CDR3 contains 15 residues. This CDR3 reads CASYLQGASNQPQHF. In DNA, the CDR3 is TGTGCCAGCTATCTACAGGGGGCGAGCAATCAGCCCCAGCATTTT.

This clone was observed a single time. The chain joins TRBV11-2 to TRBJ2-7; 8 positions match TRBD1. J was trimmed by 11 bases and V by 1 base; bases with no gene match: 4. Germline loops: CDR1 SGHAT, CDR2 FQNNGV. The CDR3 runs to 12 residues. CDR3 sequence: CASSLGAGGEYF. DNA of the CDR3: TGTGCCAGCAGCTTAGGGGCAGGGGGCGAGTACTTC.

The chain employs TRBV10-2 and TRBJ1-5; D not certain. Between the trimmed V and J ends, which lost 7 bases and 0 bases, there was a span of 13 bases. Germline V gene sequence: CDR1 WSHSY, CDR2 SAAADI. The CDR3 runs to 15 residues. CDR3 DNA sequence: TGCGCCAGCACGGAAACCATCAATAGCAATCAGCCCCAGCATTTT. Encoded protein: CASTETINSNQPQHF.

This clone turned up a few times. The V and J genes are TRBV7-3 and TRBJ2-1; D not certain. The V and J ends lost 2 bases and 0 bases respectively, with 8 bases between them. The CDR3 consists of 15 residues. The V gene's germline CDR1 is SGHTA and CDR2 FQGTGA. The chain's CDR3 is CASSLGLSSYNEQFF. CDR3 sequence (DNA): TGTGCCAGCAGCTTAGGCCTATCCTCCTACAATGAGCAGTTCTTC.

The chain couples TRBV28 to TRBJ2-6; D not resolved. Germline V lookup: CDR1 MDHEN, CDR2 SYDVKM. The CDR3 sequence is 15 residues long. V was trimmed by 6 bases and J by 0 bases, leaving 9 bases between them. CDR3 protein: CASSSSSSGANVLTF. The CDR3 nucleotides are TGTGCCAGCAGCTCCAGCAGCTCTGGGGCCAACGTCCTGACTTTC.